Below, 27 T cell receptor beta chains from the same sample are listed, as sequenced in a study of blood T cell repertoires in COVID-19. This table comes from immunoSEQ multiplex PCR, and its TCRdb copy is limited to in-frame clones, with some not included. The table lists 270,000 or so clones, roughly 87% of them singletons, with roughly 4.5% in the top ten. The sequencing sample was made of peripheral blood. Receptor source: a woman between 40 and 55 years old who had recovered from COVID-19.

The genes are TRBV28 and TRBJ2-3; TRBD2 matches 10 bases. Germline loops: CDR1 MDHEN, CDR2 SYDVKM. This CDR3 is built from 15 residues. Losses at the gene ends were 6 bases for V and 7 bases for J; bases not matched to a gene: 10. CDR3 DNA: TGTGCCAGCAGCCTCCCCGGGACTAGCGAATATACGCAGTATTTT. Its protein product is CASSLPGTSEYTQYF. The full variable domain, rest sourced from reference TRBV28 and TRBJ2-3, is DVKVTQSSRYLVKRTGEKVFLECVQDMDHENMFWYRQDPGLGLRLIYFSYDVKMKEKGDIPEGYSVSREKKERFSLILESASTNQTSMYLCASSLPGTSEYTQYFGPGTRLTVL.

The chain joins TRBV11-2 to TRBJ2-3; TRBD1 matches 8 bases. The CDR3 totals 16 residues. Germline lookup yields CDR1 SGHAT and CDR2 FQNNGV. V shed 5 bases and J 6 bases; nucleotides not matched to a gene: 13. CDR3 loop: CASSRSGQGHSDTQYF. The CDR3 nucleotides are TGTGCCAGCAGCCGAAGCGGACAGGGACACTCGGATACGCAGTATTTT.

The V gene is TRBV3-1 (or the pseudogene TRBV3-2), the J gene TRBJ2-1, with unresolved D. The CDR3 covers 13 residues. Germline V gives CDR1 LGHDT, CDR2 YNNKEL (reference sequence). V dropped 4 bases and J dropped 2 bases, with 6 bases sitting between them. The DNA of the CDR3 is TGTGCCAGCAGCCCTATAACCTACAATGAGCAGTTCTTC. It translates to CASSPITYNEQFF.

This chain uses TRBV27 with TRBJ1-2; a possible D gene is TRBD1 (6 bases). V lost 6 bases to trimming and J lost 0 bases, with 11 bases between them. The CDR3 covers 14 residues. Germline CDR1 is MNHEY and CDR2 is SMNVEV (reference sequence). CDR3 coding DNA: TGTGCCAGCAGACGGACAGCCTCTAACTATGGCTACACCTTC. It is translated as CASRRTASNYGYTF.

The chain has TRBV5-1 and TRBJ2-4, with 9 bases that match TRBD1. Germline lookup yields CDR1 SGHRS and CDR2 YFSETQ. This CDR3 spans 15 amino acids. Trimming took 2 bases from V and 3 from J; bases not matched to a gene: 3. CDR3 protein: CASSFRDRDKNIQYF. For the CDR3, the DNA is TGCGCCAGCAGCTTCCGGGACAGGGACAAAAACATTCAGTACTTC.

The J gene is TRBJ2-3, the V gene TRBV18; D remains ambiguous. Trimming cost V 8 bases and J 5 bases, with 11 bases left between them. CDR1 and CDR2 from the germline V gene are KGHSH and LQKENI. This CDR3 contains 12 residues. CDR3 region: CASQLTGDTQYF. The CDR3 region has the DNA TGTGCCAGCCAGTTGACTGGAGATACGCAGTATTTT. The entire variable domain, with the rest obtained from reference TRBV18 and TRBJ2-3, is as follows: NAGVMQNPRHLVRRRGQEARLRCSPMKGHSHVYWYRQLPEEGLKFMVYLQKENIIDESGMPKERFSAEFPKEGPSILRIQQVVRGDSAAYFCASQLTGDTQYFGPGTRLTVL.

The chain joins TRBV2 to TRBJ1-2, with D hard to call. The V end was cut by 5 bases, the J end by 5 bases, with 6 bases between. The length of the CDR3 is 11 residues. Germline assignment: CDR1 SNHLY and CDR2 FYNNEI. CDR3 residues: CASSTEYGYTF. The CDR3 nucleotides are TGTGCCAGCAGTACAGAGTATGGCTACACCTTC.

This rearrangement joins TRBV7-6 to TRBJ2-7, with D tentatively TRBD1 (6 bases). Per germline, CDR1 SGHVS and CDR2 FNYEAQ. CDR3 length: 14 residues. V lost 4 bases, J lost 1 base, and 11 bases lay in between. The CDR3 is CASSSWTESYEQYF. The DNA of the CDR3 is TGTGCCAGCAGCTCCTGGACAGAGTCCTACGAGCAGTACTTC.

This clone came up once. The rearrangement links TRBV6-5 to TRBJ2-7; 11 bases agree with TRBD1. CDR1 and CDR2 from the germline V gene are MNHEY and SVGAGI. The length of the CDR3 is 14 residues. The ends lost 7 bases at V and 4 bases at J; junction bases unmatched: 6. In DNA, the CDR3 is TGTGCCAGCATAGGGGGACAGGGGGGATACGAGCAGTACTTC. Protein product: CASIGGQGGYEQYF.

The CDR3 bases are TGTGCCAGCAGCCCACTAGGGGGGGCGACGCAGTATTTT. Amino acid sequence: CASSPLGGATQYF. The chain employs TRBV3-1 (or the pseudogene TRBV3-2) and TRBJ2-3; D may be TRBD2 (7 bases). CDR1 LGHDT and CDR2 YNNKEL come from the germline V gene (reference sequence). V was cut by 4 bases and J by 9 bases, with 14 bases left in between. This CDR3 spans 13 amino acids.

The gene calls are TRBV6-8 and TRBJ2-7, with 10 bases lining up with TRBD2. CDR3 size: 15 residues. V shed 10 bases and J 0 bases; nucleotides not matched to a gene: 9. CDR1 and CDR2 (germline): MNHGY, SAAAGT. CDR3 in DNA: TGTGCCATAGGACTAGCGGATACCAGCTCCTACGAGCAGTACGTC. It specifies CAIGLADTSSYEQYV.

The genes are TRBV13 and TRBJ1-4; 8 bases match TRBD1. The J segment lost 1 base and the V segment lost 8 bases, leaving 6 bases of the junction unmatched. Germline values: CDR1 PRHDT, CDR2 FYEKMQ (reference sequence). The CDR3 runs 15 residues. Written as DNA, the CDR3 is TGTGCCAGCCAAATTGGGACAGGAACTAATGAAAAACTGTTTTTT. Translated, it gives CASQIGTGTNEKLFF.

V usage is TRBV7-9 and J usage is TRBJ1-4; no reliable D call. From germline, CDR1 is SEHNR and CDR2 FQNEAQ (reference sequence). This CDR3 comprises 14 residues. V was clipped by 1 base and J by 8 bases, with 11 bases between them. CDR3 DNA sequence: TGTGCCAGCAGCTTAGAGACATTCGAGGAAAAACTGTTTTTT. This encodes CASSLETFEEKLFF.

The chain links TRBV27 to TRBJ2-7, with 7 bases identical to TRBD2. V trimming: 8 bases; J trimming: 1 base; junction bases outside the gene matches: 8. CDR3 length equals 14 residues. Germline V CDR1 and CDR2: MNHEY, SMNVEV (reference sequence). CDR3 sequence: CASVSSGDSYEQYF. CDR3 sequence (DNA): TGTGCCAGCGTCTCTAGCGGAGATTCCTACGAGCAGTACTTC.

Written as DNA, the CDR3 is TGTGCCACCAGCAGGAAAGGGACAGACTACGAGCAGTACTTC. Encoded protein: CATSRKGTDYEQYF. The rearrangement links TRBV15 to TRBJ2-7; 7 bases are shared with TRBD1. V dropped 3 bases and J dropped 3; count of bases not matched to a gene: 5. This CDR3 contains 14 residues. Germline V gene sequence: CDR1 LNHNV, CDR2 YYDKDF (reference sequence).

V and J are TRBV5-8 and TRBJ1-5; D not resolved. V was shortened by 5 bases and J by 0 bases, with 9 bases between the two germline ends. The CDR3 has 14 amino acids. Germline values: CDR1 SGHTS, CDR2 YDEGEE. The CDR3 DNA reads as TGTGCCAGCAGTCGTACTGGTAGCAATCAGCCCCAGCATTTT. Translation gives CASSRTGSNQPQHF.

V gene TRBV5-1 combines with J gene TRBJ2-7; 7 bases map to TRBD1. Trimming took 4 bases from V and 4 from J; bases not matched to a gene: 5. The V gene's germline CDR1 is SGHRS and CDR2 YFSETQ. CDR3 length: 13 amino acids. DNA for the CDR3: TGCGCCAGCAGCCGGGACAGCCTTTACGAGCAGTACTTC. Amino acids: CASSRDSLYEQYF.

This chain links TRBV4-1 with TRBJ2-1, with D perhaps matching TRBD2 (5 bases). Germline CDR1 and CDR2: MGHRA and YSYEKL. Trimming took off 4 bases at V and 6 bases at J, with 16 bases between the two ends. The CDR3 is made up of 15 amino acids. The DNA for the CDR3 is TGCGCCAGCAGCCCAGGCGAGGGCCGGACCAATGAGCAGTTCTTC. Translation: CASSPGEGRTNEQFF.

CDR3 coding DNA: TGTGCCAGCAGTAGACGACCGGGACAGACCGGGGAGCTGTTTTTT. It yields the protein CASSRRPGQTGELFF. The genes are TRBV6-5 and TRBJ2-2, with 7 bases lining up with TRBD1. Per germline, CDR1 MNHEY and CDR2 SVGAGI. The CDR3 is made up of 15 amino acids. V was pared by 5 bases and J by 5 bases, with 8 bases of the junction left unmatched.

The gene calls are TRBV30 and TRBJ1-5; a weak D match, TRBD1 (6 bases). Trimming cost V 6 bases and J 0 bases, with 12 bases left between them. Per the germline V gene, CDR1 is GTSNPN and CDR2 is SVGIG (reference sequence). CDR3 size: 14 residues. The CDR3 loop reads CACEGGHSNQPQHF. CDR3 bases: TGTGCCTGTGAGGGGGGGCATAGCAATCAGCCCCAGCATTTT.

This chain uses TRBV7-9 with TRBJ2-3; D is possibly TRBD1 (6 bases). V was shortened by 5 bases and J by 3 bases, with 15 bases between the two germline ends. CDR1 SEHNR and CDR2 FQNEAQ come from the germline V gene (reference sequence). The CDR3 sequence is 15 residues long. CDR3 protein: CASSPGTFETDTQYF. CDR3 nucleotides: TGTGCCAGCAGCCCCGGGACATTTGAAACAGATACGCAGTATTTT.

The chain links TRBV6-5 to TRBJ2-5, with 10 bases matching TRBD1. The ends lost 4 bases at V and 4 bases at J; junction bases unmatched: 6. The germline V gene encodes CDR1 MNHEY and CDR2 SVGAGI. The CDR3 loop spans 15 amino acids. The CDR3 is CASSFYRDRGETQYF. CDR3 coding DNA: TGTGCCAGCAGTTTCTACCGGGACAGGGGAGAGACCCAGTACTTC.

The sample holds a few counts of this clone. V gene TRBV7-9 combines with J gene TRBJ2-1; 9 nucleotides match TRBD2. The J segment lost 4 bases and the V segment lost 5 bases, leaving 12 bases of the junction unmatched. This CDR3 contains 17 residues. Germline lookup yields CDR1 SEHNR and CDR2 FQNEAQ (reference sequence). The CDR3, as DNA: TGTGCCAGCAGCCAAATGAGACTAGCGGACAAATACAATGAGCAGTTCTTC. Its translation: CASSQMRLADKYNEQFF.

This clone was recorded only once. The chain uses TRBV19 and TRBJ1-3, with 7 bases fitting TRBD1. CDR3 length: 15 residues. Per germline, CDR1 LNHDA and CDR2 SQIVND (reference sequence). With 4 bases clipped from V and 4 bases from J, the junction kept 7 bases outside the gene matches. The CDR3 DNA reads TGTGCCAGTAGTACAAGGGGGCAACGAGGAAACACCATATATTTT. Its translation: CASSTRGQRGNTIYF.

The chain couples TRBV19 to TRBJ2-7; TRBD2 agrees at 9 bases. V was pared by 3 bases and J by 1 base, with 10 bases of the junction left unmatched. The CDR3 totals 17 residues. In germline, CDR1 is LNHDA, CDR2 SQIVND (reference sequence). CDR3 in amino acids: CASSIAAGGHSSYEQYF. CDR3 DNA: TGTGCCAGTAGTATTGCGGCGGGGGGGCACTCTTCCTACGAGCAGTACTTC.

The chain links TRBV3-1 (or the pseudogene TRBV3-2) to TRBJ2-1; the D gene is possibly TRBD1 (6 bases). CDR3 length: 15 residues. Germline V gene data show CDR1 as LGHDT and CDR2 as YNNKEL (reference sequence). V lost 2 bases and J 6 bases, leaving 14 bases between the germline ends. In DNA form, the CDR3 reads TGTGCCAGCAGCCAAAATCCGACAGGCCCCAATGAGCAGTTCTTC. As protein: CASSQNPTGPNEQFF.

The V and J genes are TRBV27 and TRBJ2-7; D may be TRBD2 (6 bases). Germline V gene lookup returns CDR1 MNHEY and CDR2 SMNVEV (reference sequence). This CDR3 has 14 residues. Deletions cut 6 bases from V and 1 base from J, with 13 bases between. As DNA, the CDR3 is TGTGCCAGCAGATTGAATCTAGCGTCCTACGAGCAGTACTTC. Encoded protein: CASRLNLASYEQYF.